This T cell receptor (beta chain) was retrieved from a study of blood T cell repertoires in COVID-19. The V end was cut by 6 bases, the J end by 11 bases, with 12 bases between. This CDR3 is built from 11 residues. Generated by immunoSEQ multiplex PCR, the TCRdb table keeps only in-frame clones and is missing some. This table has fewer than 180,000 clones, about 86% appearing once. The sequence was collected from a man aged 65-85 years with acute or convalescent COVID-19. The source material was peripheral blood. The chain carries TRBV12-3 or TRBV12-4 and TRBJ2-3; a weak D match, TRBD2 (5 bases). As DNA, the CDR3 is TGTGCCAGCAGCTTCCCGGGAAGGCAGTATTTT. Amino acids: CASSFPGRQYF.